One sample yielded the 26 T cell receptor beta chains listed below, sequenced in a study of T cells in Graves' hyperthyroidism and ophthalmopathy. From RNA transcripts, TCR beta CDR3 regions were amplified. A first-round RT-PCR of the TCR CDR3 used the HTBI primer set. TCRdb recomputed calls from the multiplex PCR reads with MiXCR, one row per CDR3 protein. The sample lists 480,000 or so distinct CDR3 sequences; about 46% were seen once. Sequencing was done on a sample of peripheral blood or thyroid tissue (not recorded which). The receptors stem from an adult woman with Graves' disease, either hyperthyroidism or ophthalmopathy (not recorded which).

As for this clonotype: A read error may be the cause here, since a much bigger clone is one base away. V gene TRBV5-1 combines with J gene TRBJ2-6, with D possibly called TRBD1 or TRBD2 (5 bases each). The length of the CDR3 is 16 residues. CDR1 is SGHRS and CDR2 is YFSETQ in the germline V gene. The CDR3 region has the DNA TGCGCCAGCGTCGGGGAGCCCCGCTCTGGGGCCGACGTCCTGACTTTC. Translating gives CASVGEPRSGADVLTF.

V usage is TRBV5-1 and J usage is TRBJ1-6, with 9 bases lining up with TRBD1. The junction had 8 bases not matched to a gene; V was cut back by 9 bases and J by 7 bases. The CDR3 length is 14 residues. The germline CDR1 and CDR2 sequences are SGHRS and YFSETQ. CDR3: CAKSDRGSNSPLHF. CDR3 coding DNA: TGCGCCAAGTCGGACAGGGGATCCAATTCACCCCTCCACTTT.

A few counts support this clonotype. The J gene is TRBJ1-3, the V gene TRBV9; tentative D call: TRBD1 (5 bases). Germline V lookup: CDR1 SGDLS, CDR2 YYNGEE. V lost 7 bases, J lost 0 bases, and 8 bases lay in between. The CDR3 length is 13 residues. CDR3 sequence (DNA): TGTGCCAGCGGCAGGGACTCTGGAAACACCATATATTTT. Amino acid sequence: CASGRDSGNTIYF.

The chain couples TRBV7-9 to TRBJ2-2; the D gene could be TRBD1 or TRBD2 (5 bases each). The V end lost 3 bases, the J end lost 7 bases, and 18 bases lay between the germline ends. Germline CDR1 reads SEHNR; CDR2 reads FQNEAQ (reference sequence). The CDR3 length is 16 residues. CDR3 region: CASSLGLLARGGELFF. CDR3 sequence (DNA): TGTGCCAGCAGCTTGGGTCTACTGGCGAGGGGCGGGGAGCTGTTTTTT.

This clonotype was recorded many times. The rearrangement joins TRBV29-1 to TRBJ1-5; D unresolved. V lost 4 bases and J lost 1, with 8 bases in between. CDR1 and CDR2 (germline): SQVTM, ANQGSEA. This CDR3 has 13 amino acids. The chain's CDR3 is CSVGAGSNQPQHF. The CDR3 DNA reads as TGCAGCGTTGGGGCCGGGAGCAATCAGCCCCAGCATTTT. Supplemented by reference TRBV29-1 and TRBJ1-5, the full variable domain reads SAVISQKPSRDICQRGTSLTIQCQVDSQVTMMFWYRQQPGQSLTLIATANQGSEATYESGFVIDKFPISRPNLTFSTLTVSNMSPEDSSIYLCSVGAGSNQPQHFGDGTRLSIL.

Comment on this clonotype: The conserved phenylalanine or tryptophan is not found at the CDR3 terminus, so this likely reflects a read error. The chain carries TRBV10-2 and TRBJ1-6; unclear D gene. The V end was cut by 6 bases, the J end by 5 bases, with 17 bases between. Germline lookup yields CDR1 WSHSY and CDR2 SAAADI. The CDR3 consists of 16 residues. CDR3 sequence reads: CASRGGSNLHNSPLHL. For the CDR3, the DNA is TGCGCCAGCAGGGGAGGGTCTAACCTTCATAATTCACCCCTCCACCTT.

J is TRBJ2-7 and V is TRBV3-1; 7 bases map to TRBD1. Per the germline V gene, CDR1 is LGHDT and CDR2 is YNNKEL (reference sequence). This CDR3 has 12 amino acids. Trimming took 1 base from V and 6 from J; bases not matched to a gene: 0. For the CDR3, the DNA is TGTGCCAGCAGCCAAGGGACAGGCGAGCAGTACTTC. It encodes CASSQGTGEQYF.

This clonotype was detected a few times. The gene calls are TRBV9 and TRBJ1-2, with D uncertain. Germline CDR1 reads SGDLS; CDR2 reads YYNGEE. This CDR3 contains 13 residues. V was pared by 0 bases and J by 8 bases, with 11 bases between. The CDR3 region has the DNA TGTGCCAGCAGCGTAGCGGCGAGCGGGGGCTACACCTTC. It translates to CASSVAASGGYTF.

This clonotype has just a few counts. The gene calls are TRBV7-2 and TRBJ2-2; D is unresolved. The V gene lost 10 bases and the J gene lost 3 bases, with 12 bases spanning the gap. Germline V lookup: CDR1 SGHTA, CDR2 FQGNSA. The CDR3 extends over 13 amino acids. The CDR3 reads CATTFAYTGELFF. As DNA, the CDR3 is TGTGCCACAACATTTGCGTACACCGGGGAGCTGTTTTTT.

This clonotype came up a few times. The CDR3: CASSPDTNRDQPQHF. The CDR3 DNA reads TGTGCCAGCTCCCCTGACACAAACAGGGATCAGCCCCAGCATTTT. The chain joins TRBV18 to TRBJ1-5; D may be TRBD1 (6 bases). Trimming shortened V by 6 bases and J by 5 bases, and 17 bases separated the two germline ends. The CDR3 spans 15 residues. Per germline, CDR1 KGHSH and CDR2 LQKENI.

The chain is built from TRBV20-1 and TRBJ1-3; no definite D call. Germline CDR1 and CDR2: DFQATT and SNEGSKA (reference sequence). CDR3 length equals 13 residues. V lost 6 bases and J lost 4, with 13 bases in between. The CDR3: CSAGDPVGNTIYF. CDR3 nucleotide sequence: TGCAGTGCCGGAGATCCTGTGGGAAACACCATATATTTT.

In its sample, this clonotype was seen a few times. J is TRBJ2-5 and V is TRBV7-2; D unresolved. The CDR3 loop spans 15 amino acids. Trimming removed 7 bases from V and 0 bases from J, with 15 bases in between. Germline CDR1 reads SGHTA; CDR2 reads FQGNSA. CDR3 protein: CASTPIGTYQETQYF. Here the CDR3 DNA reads TGTGCCAGCACCCCTATTGGAACGTACCAAGAGACCCAGTACTTC.

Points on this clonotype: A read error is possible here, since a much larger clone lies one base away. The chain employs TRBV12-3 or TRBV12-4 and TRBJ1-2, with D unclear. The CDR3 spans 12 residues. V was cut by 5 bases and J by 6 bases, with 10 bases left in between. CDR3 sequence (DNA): TGTGCCAGCAGTACTCGGGAGAATGGCTACACCTTC. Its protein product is CASSTRENGYTF.

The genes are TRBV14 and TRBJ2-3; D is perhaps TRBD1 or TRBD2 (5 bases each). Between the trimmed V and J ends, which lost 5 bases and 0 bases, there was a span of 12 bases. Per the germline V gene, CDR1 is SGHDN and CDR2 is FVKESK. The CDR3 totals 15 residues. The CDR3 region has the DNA TGTGCCAGCAGCTGGGACCGCCCTAGCACAGATACGCAGTATTTT. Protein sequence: CASSWDRPSTDTQYF.

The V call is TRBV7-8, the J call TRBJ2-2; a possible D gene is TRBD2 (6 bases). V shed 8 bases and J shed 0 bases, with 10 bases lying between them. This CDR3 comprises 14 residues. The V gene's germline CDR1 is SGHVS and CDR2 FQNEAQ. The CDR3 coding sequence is TGTGCCAGCCGCGGGGCGGCGAACACCGGGGAGCTGTTTTTT. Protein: CASRGAANTGELFF. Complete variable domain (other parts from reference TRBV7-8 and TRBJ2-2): GAGVSQSPRYKVAKRGQDVALRCDPISGHVSLFWYQQALGQGPEFLTYFQNEAQLDKSGLPSDRFFAERPEGSVSTLKIQRTQQEDSAVYLCASRGAANTGELFFGEGSRLTVL.

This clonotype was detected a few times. The CDR3 loop is CASSLNGGRLNEQYF. CDR3 DNA: TGTGCCAGCAGCTTGAATGGGGGTAGATTAAACGAGCAGTACTTC. V is TRBV5-4 and J is TRBJ2-7, with D perhaps being TRBD1 or TRBD2 (5 bases each). V gave up 1 base and J gave up 5 bases, with 16 bases separating them. The germline V gene has CDR1 SGHNT and CDR2 YYREEE (reference sequence). CDR3 size: 15 residues. Variable domain in full (rest from reference TRBV5-4 and TRBJ2-7): ETGVTQSPTHLIKTRGQQVTLRCSSQSGHNTVSWYQQALGQGPQFIFQYYREEENGRGNFPPRFSGLQFPNYSSELNVNALELDDSALYLCASSLNGGRLNEQYFGPGTRLTVT.

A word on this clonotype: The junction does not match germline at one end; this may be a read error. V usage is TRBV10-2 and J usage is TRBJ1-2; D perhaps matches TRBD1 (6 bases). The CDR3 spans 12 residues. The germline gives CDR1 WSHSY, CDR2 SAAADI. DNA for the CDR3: TGTGCCAGCAGGACAACAGGGTCTGGCTACACCTTC. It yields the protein CASRTTGSGYTF.

The CDR3 spells CASSQKAGQETQYF. In nucleotides, the CDR3 is TGTGCCAGCAGTCAGAAAGCGGGACAAGAGACCCAGTACTTC. The chain carries TRBV2 and TRBJ2-5; 7 bases are shared with TRBD2. CDR3 length: 14 residues. Germline-derived CDR1 and CDR2 are SNHLY and FYNNEI. Trimming at V came to 5 bases and at J to 2 bases, leaving 5 bases not matched to a gene.

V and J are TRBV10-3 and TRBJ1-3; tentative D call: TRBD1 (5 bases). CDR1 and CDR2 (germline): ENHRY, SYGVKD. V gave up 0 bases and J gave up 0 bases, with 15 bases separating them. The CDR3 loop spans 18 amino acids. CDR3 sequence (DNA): TGTGCCATCAGTGAGTCGTTCCAGGGCTGGAGCTCTGGAAACACCATATATTTT. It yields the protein CAISESFQGWSSGNTIYF.

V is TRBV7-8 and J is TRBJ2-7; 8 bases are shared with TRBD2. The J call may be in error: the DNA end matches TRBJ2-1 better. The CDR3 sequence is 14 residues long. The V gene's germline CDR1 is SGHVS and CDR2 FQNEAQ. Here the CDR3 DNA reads TGTGCCAGCCGTTCCGGGACTAGATCCCATGAGCAGTTCTTC. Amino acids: CASRSGTRSHEQFF.

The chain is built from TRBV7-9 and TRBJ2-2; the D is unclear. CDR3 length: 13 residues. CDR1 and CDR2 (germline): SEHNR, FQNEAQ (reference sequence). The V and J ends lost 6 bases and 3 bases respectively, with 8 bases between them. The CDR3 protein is CASSTGYTGELFF. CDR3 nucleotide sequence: TGTGCCAGCAGTACTGGGTACACCGGGGAGCTGTTTTTT.

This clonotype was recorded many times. CDR3 protein: CASSEGVYEQYF. The CDR3 nucleotides are TGTGCCAGCAGTGAAGGGGTGTACGAGCAGTACTTC. The chain is built from TRBV2 and TRBJ2-7; unclear D gene. Germline CDR1 reads SNHLY; CDR2 reads FYNNEI. Trimming removed 1 base from V and 4 bases from J, with 5 bases in between. The CDR3 runs 12 residues. Filled out from reference TRBV2 and TRBJ2-7, the complete variable domain reads EPEVTQTPSHQVTQMGQEVILRCVPISNHLYFYWYRQILGQKVEFLVSFYNNEISEKSEIFDDQFSVERPDGSNFTLKIRSTKLEDSAMYFCASSEGVYEQYFGPGTRLTVT.

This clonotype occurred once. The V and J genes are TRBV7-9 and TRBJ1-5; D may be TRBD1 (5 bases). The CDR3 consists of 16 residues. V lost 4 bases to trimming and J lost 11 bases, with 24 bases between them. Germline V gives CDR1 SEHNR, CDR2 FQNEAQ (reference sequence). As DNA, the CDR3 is TGTGCCAGCAGCTCAACGGGACTAGCGGGAGAAGAGACCCAGCATTTT. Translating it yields CASSSTGLAGEETQHF.

CDR3 in amino acids: CATSRGQGAGETNEKLFF. The DNA for the CDR3 is TGTGCCACCAGCCGCGGACAGGGGGCAGGGGAAACTAATGAAAAACTGTTTTTT. The chain couples TRBV15 to TRBJ1-4; 11 bases map to TRBD1. The V and J ends lost 5 bases and 1 base, in that order; junction bases with no gene match: 9. CDR1 LNHNV and CDR2 YYDKDF come from the germline V gene (reference sequence). CDR3 length: 18 residues.

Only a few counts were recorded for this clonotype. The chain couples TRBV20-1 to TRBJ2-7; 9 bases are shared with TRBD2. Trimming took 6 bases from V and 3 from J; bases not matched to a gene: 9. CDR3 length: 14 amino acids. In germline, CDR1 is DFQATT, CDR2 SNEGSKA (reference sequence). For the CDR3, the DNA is TGCAGTGCCCTTAGGCGGGAGGGGGGCTACGAGCAGTACTTC. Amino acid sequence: CSALRREGGYEQYF.

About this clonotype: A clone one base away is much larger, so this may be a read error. In DNA form, the CDR3 reads TGTGCCAGTAGCACCGGACAGGGCTACACCTTC. Protein product: CASSTGQGYTF. The V and J genes are TRBV19 and TRBJ1-2, with TRBD1 as a possible D gene (6 bases). The CDR3 is made up of 11 amino acids. V was clipped by 6 bases and J by 8 bases, with 10 bases between them. Germline V gene data show CDR1 as LNHDA and CDR2 as SQIVND (reference sequence).